This TCR beta chain comes out of a study of T cell changes during pregnancy in multiple sclerosis. Assay: immunoSEQ multiplex PCR; the TCRdb copy retains only in-frame clones and omits some. This sample has around 100,000 clones, with about 94% found just once. CDR1 and CDR2 from the germline V gene are SGHNT and YENEEA. The CDR3 sequence is 16 residues long. Trimming took 1 base from V and 5 from J; bases not matched to a gene: 9. Sample: peripheral blood, taken before pregnancy. The sequence was collected from a female donor with multiple sclerosis, enrolled in a pregnancy study. The V and J genes are TRBV11-3 and TRBJ2-5; TRBD1 aligns across 8 bases. CDR3 region: CASSLGQGANTETQYF. CDR3 sequence (DNA): TGTGCCAGCAGCTTAGGTCAGGGGGCGAATACGGAGACCCAGTACTTC.